The 25 T cell receptor beta chains below were found in one sample sequenced in a study of T cells in Graves' hyperthyroidism and ophthalmopathy. The investigators amplified TCR beta CDR3 regions from RNA transcripts. An initial round of RT-PCR targeting the TCR CDR3 relied on the HTBI primer set. MiXCR, applied by TCRdb to the multiplex PCR reads, yields one record per CDR3 protein. This table holds fewer than 110,000 distinct CDR3 sequences, about 50% found once. Sequencing was done on a sample of blood. These receptors all stem from a man aged 35-49 years with Graves' hyperthyroidism.

This clonotype was found many times. J is TRBJ1-4 and V is TRBV5-1, with D unclear. CDR3 length equals 15 residues. Germline CDR1 is SGHRS and CDR2 is YFSETQ. The V end lost 9 bases, the J end lost 4 bases, and 19 bases lay between the germline ends. CDR3 nucleotides: TGCGCCACCAGAGTCGGTGGGGTAGTTAATGAAAAACTGTTTTTT. Its translation: CATRVGGVVNEKLFF.

In its sample, this clonotype was seen many times. The J gene is TRBJ2-3, the V gene TRBV7-9, with unresolved D. Trimming pared 4 bases from V and 5 bases from J, leaving 16 bases between. The V gene's germline CDR1 is SEHNR and CDR2 FQNEAQ (reference sequence). The CDR3 is 15 residues long. The CDR3 is CASSSSTRVGDTQYF. The DNA of the CDR3 is TGTGCCAGCAGCTCCTCGACCCGGGTGGGAGATACGCAGTATTTT.

The rearrangement joins TRBV20-1 to TRBJ1-4, with a weak D call TRBD1 (6 bases). Germline CDR1 reads DFQATT; CDR2 reads SNEGSKA (reference sequence). The V end was cut by 2 bases, the J end by 8 bases, with 6 bases between. The CDR3 has 11 amino acids. In DNA form, the CDR3 reads TGCAGTGCTAGACAGGGGGAAAAACTGTTTTTT. Encoded protein: CSARQGEKLFF.

The rearrangement joins TRBV9 to TRBJ1-1; maybe TRBD1 (5 bases). The CDR3 covers 14 residues. The V end was cut by 3 bases, the J end by 2 bases, with 11 bases between. From germline, CDR1 is SGDLS and CDR2 YYNGEE. CDR3 residues: CASSAQGVNTEAFF. The CDR3 nucleotides read TGTGCCAGCAGCGCTCAAGGGGTAAACACTGAAGCTTTCTTT. Combining the CDR3 with reference TRBV9 and TRBJ1-1 gives the whole variable domain DSGVTQTPKHLITATGQRVTLRCSPRSGDLSVYWYQQSLDQGLQFLIQYYNGEERAKGNILERFSAQQFPDLHSELNLSSLELGDSALYFCASSAQGVNTEAFFGQGTRLTVV.

This clonotype was counted many times. The chain links TRBV6-5 to TRBJ2-7; 8 bases fit TRBD1. V lost 8 bases to trimming and J lost 3 bases; unmatched junction nucleotides: 12. Germline loops: CDR1 MNHEY, CDR2 SVGAGI. The CDR3 contains 15 residues. CDR3 coding DNA: TGTGCCAGCGCCCTGACAGGGGCTATGGGCTACGAGCAGTACTTC. Translation gives CASALTGAMGYEQYF.

The CDR3 spells CSAVLEGQYF. CDR3 nucleotides: TGCAGTGCTGTGCTAGAGGGGCAGTACTTC. The chain has TRBV20-1 and TRBJ2-7; D might be TRBD2 (5 bases). Germline CDR1 and CDR2: DFQATT and SNEGSKA (reference sequence). This CDR3 spans 10 amino acids. Trimming stripped 5 bases from V and 9 bases from J, with 11 bases between.

The sample holds many counts of this clonotype. This chain links TRBV30 with TRBJ1-2; a weak D match, TRBD1 (6 bases). Germline CDR1 reads GTSNPN; CDR2 reads SVGIG (reference sequence). CDR3 length: 13 residues. V was shortened by 2 bases and J by 4 bases, with 11 bases between the two germline ends. The CDR3 here is CAWSQDRTYGYTF. DNA for the CDR3: TGTGCCTGGAGTCAAGACAGGACCTATGGCTACACCTTC.

The genes are TRBV20-1 and TRBJ1-2; 7 bases are a match to TRBD1. CDR1 and CDR2 from the germline V gene are DFQATT and SNEGSKA (reference sequence). The CDR3 consists of 13 residues. V gave up 5 bases and J gave up 4 bases; unmatched junction bases: 7. The CDR3 loop reads CSARVGQLYGYTF. The CDR3 nucleotides read TGCAGTGCTCGCGTGGGACAGCTCTATGGCTACACCTTC.

This clonotype was seen repeatedly, ten times or more. The gene calls are TRBV6-5 and TRBJ1-1; tentatively, D is TRBD1 (6 bases). This CDR3 has 14 residues. The germline V gene has CDR1 MNHEY and CDR2 SVGAGI. V dropped 2 bases and J dropped 5 bases, with 12 bases sitting between them. The CDR3 loop is CASSYGGGRTEAFF. The CDR3 DNA reads as TGTGCCAGCAGTTACGGGGGGGGCCGGACTGAAGCTTTCTTT.

This clonotype was observed at least ten times. A much larger clone differs from this one at a single base, so this may be a read error. Here the CDR3 reads CSALGLAGGDEQFF. The DNA of the CDR3 is TGCAGTGCCCTCGGACTAGCGGGAGGGGATGAGCAGTTCTTC. This rearrangement joins TRBV20-1 to TRBJ2-1; 15 bases fit TRBD2. CDR1 and CDR2 (germline): DFQATT, SNEGSKA (reference sequence). Trimming at V came to 6 bases and at J to 8 bases, leaving 5 bases not matched to a gene. There are 14 residues in the CDR3.

The chain links TRBV5-1 to TRBJ1-2; D is perhaps TRBD1 (6 bases). The CDR3 spans 12 residues. With 3 bases removed from V and 11 bases from J, the gap between germline ends came to 14 bases. CDR1 SGHRS and CDR2 YFSETQ come from the germline V gene. The CDR3 nucleotides are TGCGCCAGCAGCTGGACGGAACAGGGTTACACCTTC. This encodes CASSWTEQGYTF.

The V gene is TRBV20-1, the J gene TRBJ2-7; no clear D. V shed 7 bases and J shed 4 bases, with 5 bases lying between them. CDR3 length: 9 residues. Germline values: CDR1 DFQATT, CDR2 SNEGSKA (reference sequence). The CDR3: CSGGYEQYF. DNA of the CDR3: TGCAGTGGAGGTTACGAGCAGTACTTC.

This clonotype was recorded many times. The chain uses TRBV19 and TRBJ2-1; D uncertain. CDR3 length: 11 amino acids. CDR1 is LNHDA, CDR2 SQIVND, per germline (reference sequence). V was pared by 3 bases and J by 8 bases, with 5 bases between. The CDR3 loop is CASSITDEQFF. The CDR3 DNA reads TGTGCCAGTAGTATTACCGATGAGCAGTTCTTC.

Regarding this clonotype: At one end, the junction sequence differs from germline, possibly due to a read error. The chain recombines TRBV7-2 with TRBJ2-5; D not certain. The germline CDR1 and CDR2 sequences are SGHTA and FQGNSA. There are 14 residues in the CDR3. CDR3 coding DNA: TGTGCCAGCAGCTTAGGGCTGGTCCAAGAGACTCAGTGCTTC. Amino acids: CASSLGLVQETQCF.

The sample holds many counts of this clonotype. This rearrangement joins TRBV2 to TRBJ2-7; 9 nucleotides agree with TRBD1. Germline assignment: CDR1 SNHLY and CDR2 FYNNEI. After removal of 4 bases from V and 4 bases from J, the junction contained 5 bases not matched to a gene. The CDR3 length is 14 residues. This CDR3 reads CASSVTGGKYEQYF. The CDR3 DNA reads TGTGCCAGCAGTGTAACAGGGGGCAAATACGAGCAGTACTTC.

This chain connects TRBV9 to TRBJ2-6, with D perhaps TRBD1 or TRBD2 (5 bases each). Between the trimmed V and J ends, which lost 4 bases and 18 bases, there was a span of 32 bases. Germline assignment: CDR1 SGDLS and CDR2 YYNGEE. This CDR3 contains 17 residues. CDR3 protein: CASSWGSPSSGANIPTF. CDR3 bases: TGTGCCAGCAGCTGGGGGTCTCCGTCCTCTGGGGCCAACATCCCGACTTTC.

This chain uses TRBV20-1 with TRBJ2-7; a weak D match, TRBD1 (6 bases). This CDR3 spans 13 amino acids. V lost 5 bases and J lost 2, with 13 bases in between. The germline gives CDR1 DFQATT, CDR2 SNEGSKA (reference sequence). The CDR3 DNA reads TGCAGTGCTCCAGGGGACCTACCCTACGAGCAGTACTTC. The encoded protein is CSAPGDLPYEQYF.

J is TRBJ2-7 and V is TRBV7-9; D might be TRBD1 (5 bases). The germline gives CDR1 SEHNR, CDR2 FQNEAQ (reference sequence). Trimming took off 8 bases at V and 4 bases at J, with 12 bases between the two ends. This CDR3 spans 12 amino acids. CDR3 amino acids: CASLIPGYEQYF. CDR3 nucleotide sequence: TGTGCCAGCCTAATCCCAGGGTACGAGCAGTACTTC.

V usage is TRBV11-2 and J usage is TRBJ2-3; D is possibly TRBD2 (5 bases). The length of the CDR3 is 14 residues. From germline, CDR1 is SGHAT and CDR2 FQNNGV. Trimming left V 6 bases short and J 11 bases short, with 21 bases between. DNA for the CDR3: TGTGCCAGCAGTGTAACCGGGGTGGGGAATGAGCAGTATTTT. Translated: CASSVTGVGNEQYF.

The chain uses TRBV9 and TRBJ1-6; tentatively, D is TRBD1 (5 bases). Per germline, CDR1 SGDLS and CDR2 YYNGEE. Trimming left V 4 bases short and J 8 bases short, with 16 bases between. The CDR3 has 15 amino acids. The CDR3 loop is CASSPGWGLDSPLHF. In DNA form, the CDR3 reads TGTGCCAGCAGCCCCGGTTGGGGGTTAGATTCACCCCTCCACTTT.

The chain uses TRBV2 and TRBJ2-7, with 9 nucleotides matching TRBD1. The germline V gene encodes CDR1 SNHLY and CDR2 FYNNEI. J lost 6 bases, V lost 6 bases, and 0 bases had no gene match. The CDR3 runs 11 residues. The CDR3 spells CASRTGGEQYF. The CDR3 DNA reads TGTGCCAGCAGGACAGGGGGCGAGCAGTACTTC. Together with reference TRBV2 and TRBJ2-7, the CDR3 gives the full variable domain: EPEVTQTPSHQVTQMGQEVILRCVPISNHLYFYWYRQILGQKVEFLVSFYNNEISEKSEIFDDQFSVERPDGSNFTLKIRSTKLEDSAMYFCASRTGGEQYFGPGTRLTVT.

This clonotype was picked up many times. This rearrangement joins TRBV20-1 to TRBJ2-1; D is unresolved. Germline lookup yields CDR1 DFQATT and CDR2 SNEGSKA (reference sequence). The CDR3 is 11 amino acids. The V gene lost 6 bases and the J gene lost 3 bases, with 6 bases spanning the gap. DNA of the CDR3: TGCAGTGCGTTCAACTACAATGAGCAGTTCTTC. This translates into CSAFNYNEQFF.

This clonotype was seen repeatedly, ten times or more. The chain employs TRBV20-1 and TRBJ2-1, with 8 bases that match TRBD2. J gave up 4 bases and V 6 bases, and 8 bases lay outside the gene matches. Germline CDR1 and CDR2: DFQATT and SNEGSKA (reference sequence). The CDR3 spans 14 residues. The CDR3, as DNA: TGCAGTGCCGGGACGAGCGGGAGTTACAATGAGCAGTTCTTC. Protein product: CSAGTSGSYNEQFF.

The V call is TRBV24-1, the J call TRBJ2-3, with 9 bases identical to TRBD1. This CDR3 region has 15 residues. V was pared by 3 bases and J by 11 bases, with 11 bases of the junction left unmatched. Per the germline V gene, CDR1 is KGHDR and CDR2 is SFDVKD. The CDR3 DNA reads TGTGCCACCAGTGATCGGGGACAGGGAGGCAATGAGCAGTATTTT. Amino acids: CATSDRGQGGNEQYF.

A single count supports this clonotype. The genes are TRBV11-1 and TRBJ1-1; D is possibly TRBD1 (5 bases). Germline CDR1 is SGHAT and CDR2 is FQDESV (reference sequence). With 0 bases removed from V and 1 base from J, the gap between germline ends came to 15 bases. The CDR3 extends over 17 amino acids. This chain's CDR3 is CASSLAPGTGWNTEAFF. The CDR3 region has the DNA TGTGCCAGCAGCTTAGCGCCGGGGACGGGGTGGAACACTGAAGCTTTCTTT.